This TCR beta chain was found in a study of blood T cell repertoires in COVID-19. TCRdb's table, derived via immunoSEQ multiplex PCR, lists solely in-frame clones and lacks some. The sample carries 250,000 to 350,000 clones, just under 85% recorded once. Sequenced material: peripheral blood. The clonotype originates from a woman aged 45-59 years with active or convalescent COVID-19.

The CDR3 DNA is TGTGCCAGCAGCAAAGTGTCCCAGGATGGTGAAAAACTGTTTTTT. Residues: CASSKVSQDGEKLFF. The V call is TRBV21-1, the J call TRBJ1-4; the table's D gene call, TRBD1, was not cross checked with the DNA. TRBV21-1 is a listed pseudogene. The CDR3 sequence is 15 residues long.